The 2 T cell receptor beta chains reported below all come from one sample, sequenced in a study of blood T cell repertoires in COVID-19. The method was immunoSEQ multiplex PCR; TCRdb's version includes in-frame clones alone and lacks a portion of them. The table records some 300,000 clones, approximately 84% of them present only once. The sample was PBMCs or T cells enriched from blood (not recorded which). The source is a man aged 30 to 45 who had recovered from COVID-19.

The chain recombines TRBV5-1 with TRBJ1-4, with a possible D match to TRBD1 (6 bases). Per germline, CDR1 SGHRS and CDR2 YFSETQ. The length of the CDR3 is 14 residues. V was pared by 1 base and J by 6 bases, with 10 bases between. CDR3 region: CASSLSQGHEKLFF. The CDR3 DNA sequence: TGCGCCAGCAGCTTGAGTCAGGGGCATGAAAAACTGTTTTTT.

This clone was seen a single time. The chain links TRBV28 to TRBJ2-5; D is unclear. This CDR3 has 15 amino acids. The germline V gene has CDR1 MDHEN and CDR2 SYDVKM. Trimming pared 5 bases from V and 2 bases from J, leaving 15 bases between. The CDR3 protein is CASSIGGVRQETQYF. The CDR3 DNA is TGTGCCAGCAGTATAGGTGGAGTCAGACAAGAGACCCAGTACTTC.